One TCR beta chain is described in this entry. The antigen is unknown. These data originate in a study of CD8 T cells in ankylosing spondylitis. General study results and limits: Past research had described some motif variants in reactive arthritis synovial fluid and blood.

Each CDR3 protein is one row after TCRdb ran MiXCR on the 5' RACE reads. The sample lists about 270,000 distinct CDR3 sequences, around 32% seen once, with approximately 4.6% in the top ten. This TCR was recovered from a male donor with ankylosing spondylitis or in good health (not recorded which). What was sequenced was blood, either unsorted or a sorted T cell fraction (not recorded which).

DNA for the CDR3: TGCAGTGCTAGAGGAAATCCCGGGACAGAACTATTTTTCTCCTACGAGCAGTACTTC. Translation: CSARGNPGTELFFSYEQYF. The rearrangement joins TRBV20-1 to TRBJ2-7; 7 bases are a match to TRBD1. The V gene end was trimmed by 1 base and the J gene end by 0 bases; junction bases not matched to a gene: 18. In germline, CDR1 is DFQATT, CDR2 SNEGSKA (reference sequence). The CDR3 is 19 amino acids.